These 10 T cell receptor beta chains came from one sample sequenced in a study of post-analysis software for immune sequencing data. Whole-study findings and limits: TRBV5-6, TRBV5-1 and TRBV20-1 were among 4 or 5 TRBV segments more frequent in patients than controls.

Tagging with unique molecular identifiers was a feature of the TCR beta cDNA libraries. TCRdb called the PCR reads again in MiXCR, with one record for every CDR3 protein. The table shows about 540,000 distinct CDR3 sequences, with around 31% occurring only once. The antigens these receptors bind are not known. Sequencing was performed on blood. All receptors derive from a girl aged 2-17 years with multiple sclerosis.

This clonotype was found a few times. The V call is TRBV5-1, the J call TRBJ2-5, with 12 bases identical to TRBD2. CDR1 is SGHRS and CDR2 is YFSETQ in the germline V gene. Trimming cost V 0 bases and J 0 bases; bases outside gene matches: 9. The CDR3 spans 19 residues. The CDR3 DNA reads as TGCGCCAGCAGCTTGGCCCTAGCGGGGGGGCCGATGGACCAAGAGACCCAGTACTTC. This encodes CASSLALAGGPMDQETQYF.

In its sample, this clonotype was seen a few times. The rearrangement links TRBV5-8 to TRBJ2-5, with a tentative D call TRBD2 (5 bases). Trimming removed 3 bases at V and 3 bases at J, with 18 bases between. The CDR3 is made up of 16 amino acids. Germline loops: CDR1 SGHTS, CDR2 YDEGEE. CDR3 region: CASSYSGRSWEETQYF. Written as DNA, the CDR3 is TGTGCCAGCAGCTACTCGGGGAGATCCTGGGAAGAGACCCAGTACTTC.

This clonotype has only a few counts. The chain is built from TRBV6-1 and TRBJ2-5, with D unclear. V gave up 1 base and J gave up 5 bases, with 11 bases separating them. CDR1 MNHNS and CDR2 SASEGT come from the germline V gene. The CDR3 runs 14 residues. Written as DNA, the CDR3 is TGTGCCAGCAGTGAAGGGCGGAGTCTTGAGACCCAGTACTTC. It translates to CASSEGRSLETQYF.

For this clonotype: This may come from a read error, since a much larger clone is one base off. The V call is TRBV12-3 or TRBV12-4, the J call TRBJ2-5, with 7 bases identical to TRBD1. This CDR3 is 13 amino acids long. The CDR3 is CAISLGRGETQYF. The CDR3 DNA is TGTGCCATCAGTTTGGGCAGGGGGGAGACCCAGTACTTC.

This chain connects TRBV7-3 to TRBJ1-2; D gene ambiguous. This CDR3 has 14 amino acids. Germline CDR1 and CDR2: SGHTA and FQGTGA. Between the trimmed V and J ends, which lost 5 bases and 4 bases, there was a span of 14 bases. The CDR3 bases are TGTGCCAGCAGCCAATTTGGGAGAGGCTATGGCTACACCTTC. It codes for CASSQFGRGYGYTF.

In its sample, this clonotype was seen a few times. The chain recombines TRBV12-3 or TRBV12-4 with TRBJ1-4, with D possibly being TRBD1 (5 bases). The V end lost 6 bases, the J end lost 4 bases, and 12 bases lay between the germline ends. CDR3 length equals 14 residues. CDR3 sequence reads: CASSPGLHNEKLFF. In nucleotides, the CDR3 is TGTGCCAGCAGCCCGGGACTGCATAATGAAAAACTGTTTTTT.

The V and J genes are TRBV12-3 or TRBV12-4 and TRBJ2-7; D gene unclear. The J call may be wrong; the DNA end is better matched by TRBJ2-5. The CDR3 has 13 amino acids. The CDR3 region has the DNA TGTGCCAGCAGTTTACGGCAGGCAGAGACCCAGTACTTC. Encoded protein: CASSLRQAETQYF.

The V call is TRBV15, the J call TRBJ2-1; weak D call: TRBD1 (10 bases). Germline CDR1 is LNHNV and CDR2 is YYDKDF (reference sequence). Deletions cut 7 bases from V and 13 bases from J, with 26 bases between. The CDR3 is 15 residues long. The CDR3: CATIRDRGSGGPQFF. As DNA, the CDR3 is TGTGCCACCATCCGGGACAGGGGTAGCGGGGGCCCCCAGTTCTTC.

CDR3 region: CSAKRSIAGGTYEQYF. CDR3 coding DNA: TGCAGTGCCAAGAGATCGATAGCGGGGGGCACCTACGAGCAGTACTTC. This rearrangement joins TRBV20-1 to TRBJ2-7; 10 bases align to TRBD2. The V gene's germline CDR1 is DFQATT and CDR2 SNEGSKA (reference sequence). CDR3 size: 16 residues. Trimming at V came to 6 bases and at J to 2 bases, leaving 13 bases not matched to a gene.

Details on this clonotype: Germline is not matched at one junction end, which may reflect a read error. V is TRBV4-1 and J is TRBJ2-1; a weak D match, TRBD1 (5 bases). This CDR3 contains 16 residues. The germline gives CDR1 MGHRA, CDR2 YSYEKL. CDR3 DNA: TGCGCCAGCGGCCAAGTAGACAGCTACTCCTACAATGAGCAGTTCTTC. This encodes CASGQVDSYSYNEQFF.